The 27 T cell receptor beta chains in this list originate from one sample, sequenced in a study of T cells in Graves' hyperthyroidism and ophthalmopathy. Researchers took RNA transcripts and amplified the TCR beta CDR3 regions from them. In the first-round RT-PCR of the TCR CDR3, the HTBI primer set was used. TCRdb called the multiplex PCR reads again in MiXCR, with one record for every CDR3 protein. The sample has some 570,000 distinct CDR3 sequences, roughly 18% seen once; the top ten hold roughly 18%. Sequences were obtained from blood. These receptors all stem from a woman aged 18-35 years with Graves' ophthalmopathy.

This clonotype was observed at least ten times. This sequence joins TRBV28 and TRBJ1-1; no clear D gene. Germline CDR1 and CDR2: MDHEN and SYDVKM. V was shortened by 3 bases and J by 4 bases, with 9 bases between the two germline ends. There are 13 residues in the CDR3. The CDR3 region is CASSLVDLTEAFF. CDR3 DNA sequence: TGTGCCAGCAGTTTGGTCGACCTCACTGAAGCTTTCTTT.

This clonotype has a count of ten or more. The DNA for the CDR3 is TGTGCCAGCAGCTACGAGTTATTGAGCACTGAAGCTTTCTTT. Translated: CASSYELLSTEAFF. This chain uses TRBV7-8 with TRBJ1-1; D unclear. The V end lost 4 bases, the J end lost 4 bases, and 13 bases lay between the germline ends. CDR1 SGHVS and CDR2 FQNEAQ come from the germline V gene. This CDR3 is 14 amino acids long.

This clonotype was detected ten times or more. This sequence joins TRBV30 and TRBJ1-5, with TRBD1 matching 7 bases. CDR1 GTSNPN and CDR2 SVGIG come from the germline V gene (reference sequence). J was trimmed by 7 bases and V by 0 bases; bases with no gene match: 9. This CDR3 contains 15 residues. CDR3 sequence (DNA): TGTGCCTGGAGTGTAGGGTCAGGGGGTTACCAGCCCCAGCATTTT. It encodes CAWSVGSGGYQPQHF.

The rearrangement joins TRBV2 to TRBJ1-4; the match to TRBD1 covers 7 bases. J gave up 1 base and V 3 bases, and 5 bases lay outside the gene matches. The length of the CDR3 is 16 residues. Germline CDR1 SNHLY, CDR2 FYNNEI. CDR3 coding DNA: TGTGCCAGCAGTGAGGGACAGTTCCTAACTAATGAAAAACTGTTTTTT. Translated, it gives CASSEGQFLTNEKLFF.

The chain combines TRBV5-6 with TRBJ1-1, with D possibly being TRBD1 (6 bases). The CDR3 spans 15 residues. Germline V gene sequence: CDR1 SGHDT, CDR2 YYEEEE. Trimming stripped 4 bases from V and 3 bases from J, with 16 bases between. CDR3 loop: CASSGTGLGDTEAFF. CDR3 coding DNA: TGTGCCAGCAGCGGTACAGGGTTGGGGGACACTGAAGCTTTCTTT.

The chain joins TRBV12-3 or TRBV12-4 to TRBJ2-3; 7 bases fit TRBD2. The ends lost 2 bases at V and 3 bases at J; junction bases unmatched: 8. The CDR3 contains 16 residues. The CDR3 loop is CASSLRLGGRTDTQYF. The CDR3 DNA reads TGTGCCAGCAGTTTAAGGCTGGGCGGGAGAACAGATACGCAGTATTTT.

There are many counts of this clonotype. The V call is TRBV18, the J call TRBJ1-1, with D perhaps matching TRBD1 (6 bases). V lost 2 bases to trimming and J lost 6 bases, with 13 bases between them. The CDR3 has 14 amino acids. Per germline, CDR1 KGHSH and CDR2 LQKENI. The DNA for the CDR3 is TGTGCCAGCTCACCAAGCAACAAGGGGGCTGAAGCTTTCTTT. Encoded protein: CASSPSNKGAEAFF. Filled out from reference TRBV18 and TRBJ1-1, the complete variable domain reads NAGVMQNPRHLVRRRGQEARLRCSPMKGHSHVYWYRQLPEEGLKFMVYLQKENIIDESGMPKERFSAEFPKEGPSILRIQQVVRGDSAAYFCASSPSNKGAEAFFGQGTRLTVV.

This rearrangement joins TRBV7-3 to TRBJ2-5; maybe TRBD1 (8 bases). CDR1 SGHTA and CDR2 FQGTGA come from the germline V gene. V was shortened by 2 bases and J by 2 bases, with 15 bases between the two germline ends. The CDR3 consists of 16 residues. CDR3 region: CASSLGQGGGQETQYF. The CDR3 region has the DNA TGTGCCAGCAGCTTAGGACAGGGCGGGGGACAAGAGACCCAGTACTTC.

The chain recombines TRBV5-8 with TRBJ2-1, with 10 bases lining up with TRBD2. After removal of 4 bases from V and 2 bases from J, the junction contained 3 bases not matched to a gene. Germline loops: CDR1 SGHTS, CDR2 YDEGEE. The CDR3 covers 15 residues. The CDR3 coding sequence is TGTGCCAGCAGCGCCGGACTAGCGGCCTACAATGAGCAGTTCTTC. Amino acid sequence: CASSAGLAAYNEQFF.

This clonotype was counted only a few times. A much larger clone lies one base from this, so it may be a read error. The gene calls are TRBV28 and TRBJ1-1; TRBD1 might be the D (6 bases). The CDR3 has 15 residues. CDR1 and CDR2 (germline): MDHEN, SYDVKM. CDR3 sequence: CVSSFRVGARTEAFF. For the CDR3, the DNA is TGTGTCAGCAGTTTTCGCGTGGGGGCTCGGACTGAAGCTTTCTTT.

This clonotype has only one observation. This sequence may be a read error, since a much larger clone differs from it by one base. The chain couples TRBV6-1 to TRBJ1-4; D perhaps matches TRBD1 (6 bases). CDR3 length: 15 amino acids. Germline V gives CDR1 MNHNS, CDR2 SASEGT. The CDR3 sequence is CVSSVQGTTNEKLFF. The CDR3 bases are TGTGTCAGCAGTGTCCAGGGGACAACTAATGAAAAACTGTTTTTT.

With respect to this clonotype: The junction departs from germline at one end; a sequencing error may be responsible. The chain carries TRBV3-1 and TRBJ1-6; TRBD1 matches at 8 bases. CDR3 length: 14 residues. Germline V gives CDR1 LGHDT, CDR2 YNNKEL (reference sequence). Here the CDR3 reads CVSSQGQGSSPLHF. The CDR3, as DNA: TGTGTCAGCAGCCAAGGACAGGGTAGTTCACCCCTCCACTTT.

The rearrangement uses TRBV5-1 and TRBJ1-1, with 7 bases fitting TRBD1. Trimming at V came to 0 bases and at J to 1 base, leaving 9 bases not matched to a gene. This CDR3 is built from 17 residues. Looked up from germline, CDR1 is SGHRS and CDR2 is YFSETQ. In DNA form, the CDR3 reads TGCGCCAGCAGCTTGGCCGGTAGGGGACAGAAGAACACTGAAGCTTTCTTT. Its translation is CASSLAGRGQKNTEAFF.

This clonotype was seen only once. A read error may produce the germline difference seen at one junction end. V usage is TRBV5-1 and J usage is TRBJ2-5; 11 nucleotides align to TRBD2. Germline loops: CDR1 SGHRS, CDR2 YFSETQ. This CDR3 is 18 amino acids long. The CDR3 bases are TGTGCCAGCAGCTTGAACCCTAGCGGGGGGTCCATCCAAGAGACCCAGTACTTC. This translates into CASSLNPSGGSIQETQYF.

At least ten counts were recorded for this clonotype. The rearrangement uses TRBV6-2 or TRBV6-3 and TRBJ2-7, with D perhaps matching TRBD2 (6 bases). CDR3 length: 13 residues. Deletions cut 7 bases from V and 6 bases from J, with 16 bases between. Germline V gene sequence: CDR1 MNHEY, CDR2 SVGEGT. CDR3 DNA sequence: TGTGCCAGCACTAGGACTACGGCGGGCGAGCAGTACTTC. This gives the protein CASTRTTAGEQYF.

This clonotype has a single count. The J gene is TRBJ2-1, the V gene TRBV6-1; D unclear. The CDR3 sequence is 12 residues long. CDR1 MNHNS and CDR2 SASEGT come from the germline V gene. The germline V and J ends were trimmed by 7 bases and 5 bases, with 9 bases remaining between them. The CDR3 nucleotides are TGTGCCAGCAACTTACAGCACAATGAGCAGTTCTTC. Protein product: CASNLQHNEQFF.

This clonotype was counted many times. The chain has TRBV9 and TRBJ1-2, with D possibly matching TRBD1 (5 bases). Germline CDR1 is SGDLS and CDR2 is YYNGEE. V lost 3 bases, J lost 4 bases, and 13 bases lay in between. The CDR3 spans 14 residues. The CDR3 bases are TGTGCCAGCAGCGGATTGGGACCGGCCTATGGCTACACCTTC. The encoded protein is CASSGLGPAYGYTF.

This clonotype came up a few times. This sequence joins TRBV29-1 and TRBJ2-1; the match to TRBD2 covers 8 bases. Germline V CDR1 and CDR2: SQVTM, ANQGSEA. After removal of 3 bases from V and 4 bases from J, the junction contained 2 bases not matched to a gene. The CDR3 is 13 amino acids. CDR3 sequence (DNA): TGCAGCGTTGACGGGAGGGCATACAATGAGCAGTTCTTC. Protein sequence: CSVDGRAYNEQFF.

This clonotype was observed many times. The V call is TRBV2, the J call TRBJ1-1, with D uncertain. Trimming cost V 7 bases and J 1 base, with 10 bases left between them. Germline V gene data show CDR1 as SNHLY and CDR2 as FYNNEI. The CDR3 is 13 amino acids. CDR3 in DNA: TGTGCCAGCACTTACTTTACGAACACTGAAGCTTTCTTT. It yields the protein CASTYFTNTEAFF.

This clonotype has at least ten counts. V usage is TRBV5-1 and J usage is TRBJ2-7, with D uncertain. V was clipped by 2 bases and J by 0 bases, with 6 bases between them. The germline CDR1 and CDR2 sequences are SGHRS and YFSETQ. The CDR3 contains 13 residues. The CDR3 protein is CASSFESSYEQYF. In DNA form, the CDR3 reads TGCGCCAGCAGCTTTGAGAGCTCCTACGAGCAGTACTTC.

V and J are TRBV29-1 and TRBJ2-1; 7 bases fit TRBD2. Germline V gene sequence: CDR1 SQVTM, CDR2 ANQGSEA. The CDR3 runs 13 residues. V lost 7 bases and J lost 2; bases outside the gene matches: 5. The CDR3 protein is CSAAGTTYNEQFF. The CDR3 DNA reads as TGCAGCGCCGCCGGGACTACCTACAATGAGCAGTTCTTC.

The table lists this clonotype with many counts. CDR3 DNA: TGTGCCAGCCGACAGCAAGCAACTAATGAAAAACTGTTTTTT. It encodes CASRQQATNEKLFF. The chain couples TRBV2 to TRBJ1-4, with a weak D call TRBD1 (5 bases). Trimming pared 8 bases from V and 0 bases from J, leaving 10 bases between. This CDR3 comprises 14 residues. Germline CDR1 and CDR2: SNHLY and FYNNEI.

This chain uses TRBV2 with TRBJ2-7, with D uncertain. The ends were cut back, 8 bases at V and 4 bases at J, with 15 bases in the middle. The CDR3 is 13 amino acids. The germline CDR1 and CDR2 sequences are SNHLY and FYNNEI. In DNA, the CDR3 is TGTGCCAGCGGAACCCAGAGAAGATACGAGCAGTACTTC. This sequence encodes CASGTQRRYEQYF. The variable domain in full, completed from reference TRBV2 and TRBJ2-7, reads EPEVTQTPSHQVTQMGQEVILRCVPISNHLYFYWYRQILGQKVEFLVSFYNNEISEKSEIFDDQFSVERPDGSNFTLKIRSTKLEDSAMYFCASGTQRRYEQYFGPGTRLTVT.

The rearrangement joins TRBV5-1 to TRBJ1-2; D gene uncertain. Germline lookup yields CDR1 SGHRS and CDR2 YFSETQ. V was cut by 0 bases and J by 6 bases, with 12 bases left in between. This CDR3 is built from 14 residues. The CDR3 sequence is CASSLDLGEDGYTF. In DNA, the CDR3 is TGCGCCAGCAGCTTGGACTTGGGAGAAGATGGCTACACCTTC.

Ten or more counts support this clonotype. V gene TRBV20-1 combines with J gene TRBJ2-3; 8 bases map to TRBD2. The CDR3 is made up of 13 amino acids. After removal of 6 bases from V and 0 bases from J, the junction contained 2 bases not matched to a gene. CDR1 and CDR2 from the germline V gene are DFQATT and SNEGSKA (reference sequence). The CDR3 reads CSALAASTDTQYF. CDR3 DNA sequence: TGCAGTGCACTAGCGGCTAGCACAGATACGCAGTATTTT.

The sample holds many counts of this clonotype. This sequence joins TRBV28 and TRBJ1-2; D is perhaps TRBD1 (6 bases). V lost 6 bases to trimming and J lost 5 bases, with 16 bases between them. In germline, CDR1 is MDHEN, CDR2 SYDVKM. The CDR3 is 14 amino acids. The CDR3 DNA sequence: TGTGCCAGCAGCCCCCCCGGGGGGGCTTATGGCTACACCTTC. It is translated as CASSPPGGAYGYTF.

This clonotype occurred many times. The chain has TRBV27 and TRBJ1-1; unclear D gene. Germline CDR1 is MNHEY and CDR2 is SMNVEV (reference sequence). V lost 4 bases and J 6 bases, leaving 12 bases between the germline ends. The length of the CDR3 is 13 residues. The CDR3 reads CASSYGDKSEAFF. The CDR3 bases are TGTGCCAGCAGTTACGGGGATAAATCTGAAGCTTTCTTT.